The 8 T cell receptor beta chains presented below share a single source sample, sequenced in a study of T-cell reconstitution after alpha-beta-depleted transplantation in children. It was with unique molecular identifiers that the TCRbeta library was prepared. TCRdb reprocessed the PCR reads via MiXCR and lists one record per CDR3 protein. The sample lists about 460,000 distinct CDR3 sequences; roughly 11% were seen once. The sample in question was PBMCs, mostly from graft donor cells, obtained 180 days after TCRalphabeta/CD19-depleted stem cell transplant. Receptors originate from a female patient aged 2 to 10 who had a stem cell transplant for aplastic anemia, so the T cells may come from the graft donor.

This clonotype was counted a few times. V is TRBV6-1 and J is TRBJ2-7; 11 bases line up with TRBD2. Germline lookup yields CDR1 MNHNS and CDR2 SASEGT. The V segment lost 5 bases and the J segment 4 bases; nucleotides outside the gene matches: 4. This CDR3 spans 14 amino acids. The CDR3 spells CASSPGLAAYEQYF. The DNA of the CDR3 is TGTGCCAGCAGTCCGGGACTAGCGGCATACGAGCAGTACTTC.

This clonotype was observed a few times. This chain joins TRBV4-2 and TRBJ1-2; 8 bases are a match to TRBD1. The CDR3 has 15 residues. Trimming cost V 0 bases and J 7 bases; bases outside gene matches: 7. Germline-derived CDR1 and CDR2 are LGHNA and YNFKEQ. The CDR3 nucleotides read TGTGCCAGCAGCCAAGATCGGACAGGGCCGACTGGCTACACCTTC. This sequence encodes CASSQDRTGPTGYTF.

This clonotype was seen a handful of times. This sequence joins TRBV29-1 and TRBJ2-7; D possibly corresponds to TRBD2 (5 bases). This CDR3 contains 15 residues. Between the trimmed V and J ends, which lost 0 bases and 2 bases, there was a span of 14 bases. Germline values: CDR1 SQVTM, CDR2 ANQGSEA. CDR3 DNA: TGCAGCGTTGAAGATGGCCGCGGGCCCACCTACGAGCAGTACTTC. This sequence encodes CSVEDGRGPTYEQYF.

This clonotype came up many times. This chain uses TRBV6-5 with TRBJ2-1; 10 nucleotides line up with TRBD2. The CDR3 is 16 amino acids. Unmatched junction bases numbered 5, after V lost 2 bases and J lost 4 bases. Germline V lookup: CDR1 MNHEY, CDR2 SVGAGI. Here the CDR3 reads CASSYTGLAVYNEQFF. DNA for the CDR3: TGTGCCAGCAGTTACACTGGACTAGCGGTATACAATGAGCAGTTCTTC.

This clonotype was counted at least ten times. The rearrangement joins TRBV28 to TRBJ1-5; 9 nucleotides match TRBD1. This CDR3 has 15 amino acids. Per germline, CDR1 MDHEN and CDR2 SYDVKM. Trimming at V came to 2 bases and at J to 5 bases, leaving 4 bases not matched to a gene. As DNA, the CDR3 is TGTGCCAGCAGTTTAGGGGACAGGGTCCATCAGCCCCAGCATTTT. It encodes CASSLGDRVHQPQHF.

In DNA, the CDR3 is TGTGCCAGCAGTCAAGGACAGATCTCCTACAATGAGCAGTTCTTC. This encodes CASSQGQISYNEQFF. The J gene is TRBJ2-1, the V gene TRBV6-1; possible D gene TRBD1, 6 bases. This CDR3 comprises 15 residues. V was trimmed by 5 bases and J by 0 bases, leaving 11 bases between them. Germline values: CDR1 MNHNS, CDR2 SASEGT.

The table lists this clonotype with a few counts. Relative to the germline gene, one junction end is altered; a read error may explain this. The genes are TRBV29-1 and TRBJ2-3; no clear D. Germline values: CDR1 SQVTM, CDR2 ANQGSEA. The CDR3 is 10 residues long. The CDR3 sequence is CSATTNTQYF. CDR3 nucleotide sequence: TGCAGCGCCACCACAAATACGCAGTATTTT.

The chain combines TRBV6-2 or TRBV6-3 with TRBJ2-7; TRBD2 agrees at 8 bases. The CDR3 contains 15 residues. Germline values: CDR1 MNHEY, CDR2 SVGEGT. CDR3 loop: CASRRAGVPSSEQYV. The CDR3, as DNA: TGTGCCAGCAGGAGAGCGGGAGTTCCGTCCTCCGAGCAGTACGTC.